One sample yielded the 18 T cell receptor beta chains listed below, sequenced in a study of beta chain features in type 1 diabetes. Of the isolated RNA, all was reverse transcribed, and so the sequenced material was expressed TCRB transcripts. Repertoires were generated with immunoSEQ multiplex PCR, while TCRdb's copy carries only in-frame clones and drops some. The repertoire holds around 280,000 clones, with 8% as singletons. The sample taken for sequencing was central memory CD4+ T cells from blood. The source is a woman aged 18 to 35 in good health.

In this sample, this clone turned up a few times. The chain carries TRBV2 and TRBJ1-6; the match to TRBD1 covers 7 bases. The germline CDR1 and CDR2 sequences are SNHLY and FYNNEI. The V segment lost 7 bases and the J segment 7 bases; nucleotides outside the gene matches: 10. The CDR3 spans 15 residues. Written as DNA, the CDR3 is TGTGCCAGCACCAAAAACTCAGGGGGAAATTCACCCCTCCACTTT. Amino acids: CASTKNSGGNSPLHF.

This clone was observed a few times. The V gene is TRBV14, the J gene TRBJ1-2; 10 bases are a match to TRBD1. Per the germline V gene, CDR1 is SGHDN and CDR2 is FVKESK. The CDR3 extends over 16 amino acids. V lost 4 bases and J lost 2; bases outside the gene matches: 7. DNA of the CDR3: TGTGCCAGCAGCCTTCAACGGACAGGGGGGAACTATGGCTACACCTTC. Its translation: CASSLQRTGGNYGYTF.

This chain joins TRBV5-6 and TRBJ2-5; 8 nucleotides line up with TRBD1. The CDR3 runs 16 residues. Germline trimming cut 4 bases from V and 7 bases from J; bases unmatched to any gene: 15. CDR1 is SGHDT, CDR2 YYEEEE, per germline. The CDR3 loop is CASSTQGAGKEGTQYF. Here the CDR3 DNA reads TGTGCCAGCAGCACTCAGGGGGCTGGGAAAGAAGGGACCCAGTACTTC.

This clone has more than one count but fewer than ten. The V and J genes are TRBV25-1 and TRBJ2-7, with D unclear. V was pared by 4 bases and J by 0 bases, with 16 bases between. Germline loops: CDR1 MGHDK, CDR2 SYGVNS. The length of the CDR3 is 16 residues. The CDR3 sequence: CASSGQQSTNSYEQYF. The CDR3 region has the DNA TGTGCCAGCAGTGGGCAACAATCGACCAACTCCTACGAGCAGTACTTC.

This clone was detected a few times. The chain links TRBV28 to TRBJ2-7; 12 nucleotides agree with TRBD2. In germline, CDR1 is MDHEN, CDR2 SYDVKM. The CDR3 sequence is 16 residues long. The V gene end was trimmed by 4 bases and the J gene end by 4 bases; junction bases not matched to a gene: 8. CDR3 nucleotide sequence: TGTGCCAGCAGTTCCCCAACTAGCGGGGGGCCTTACGAGCAGTACGTC. This translates into CASSSPTSGGPYEQYV.

This clone was seen at least ten times. V gene TRBV28 combines with J gene TRBJ2-5, with D perhaps given as TRBD1 or TRBD2 (6 bases each). The CDR3 loop spans 13 amino acids. Trimming removed 6 bases from V and 4 bases from J, with 12 bases in between. Germline assignment: CDR1 MDHEN and CDR2 SYDVKM. DNA for the CDR3: TGTGCCAGCAGCCGGGGGCCCACAGAGACCCAGTACTTC. Translated, it gives CASSRGPTETQYF.

This clone was seen a single time. This chain joins TRBV15 and TRBJ2-7; D ambiguous. CDR1 LNHNV and CDR2 YYDKDF come from the germline V gene (reference sequence). The CDR3 runs to 14 residues. CDR3 residues: CATSRVGGARELHV. Here the CDR3 DNA reads TGTGCCACCAGCAGAGTGGGTGGCGCCCGCGAGCTTCACGTC.

This chain joins TRBV6-5 and TRBJ2-2; no clear D gene. The CDR3 sequence is 15 residues long. The ends were cut back, 4 bases at V and 6 bases at J, with 15 bases in the middle. CDR1 and CDR2 (germline): MNHEY, SVGAGI. The CDR3: CASSSALSRAGELFF. The CDR3 DNA is TGTGCCAGCAGTTCCGCCTTATCTAGGGCCGGGGAGCTGTTTTTT.

The table lists this clone with many counts. The chain combines TRBV18 with TRBJ2-1, with D perhaps TRBD2 (5 bases). Trimming pared 2 bases from V and 4 bases from J, leaving 15 bases between. This CDR3 region has 16 residues. Per the germline V gene, CDR1 is KGHSH and CDR2 is LQKENI. CDR3 DNA: TGTGCCAGCTCACCATCGAGGGAGTCGGGATACAATGAGCAGTTCTTC. It is translated as CASSPSRESGYNEQFF.

About this clone: This same CDR3 is encoded by further DNA sequences in the sample. The chain is built from TRBV7-2 and TRBJ2-1; D gene ambiguous. The CDR3 totals 11 residues. The germline V and J ends were trimmed by 2 bases and 10 bases, with 6 bases remaining between them. Germline CDR1 and CDR2: SGHTA and FQGNSA. CDR3 amino acids: CASSLNGEQFF. The CDR3 region has the DNA TGTGCCAGCAGCTTAAACGGGGAGCAGTTCTTC.

This clone was detected a few times. This sequence joins TRBV28 and TRBJ2-2; 11 nucleotides line up with TRBD2. The CDR3 loop spans 18 amino acids. CDR1 is MDHEN and CDR2 is SYDVKM in the germline V gene. Trimming cost V 3 bases and J 0 bases; bases outside gene matches: 6. The CDR3 sequence is CASSFGLAGGTNTGELFF. For the CDR3, the DNA is TGTGCCAGCAGTTTCGGGCTAGCGGGGGGTACGAACACCGGGGAGCTGTTTTTT.

This clone was seen at least ten times. The chain is built from TRBV18 and TRBJ2-1; 8 bases are a match to TRBD2. Germline V gene sequence: CDR1 KGHSH, CDR2 LQKENI. The CDR3 runs 15 residues. Trimming cost V 5 bases and J 2 bases; bases outside gene matches: 5. The CDR3 nucleotides read TGTGCCAGCTCATCGAGCGGGGGCACCTACAATGAGCAGTTCTTC. As protein: CASSSSGGTYNEQFF.

The rearrangement links TRBV30 to TRBJ1-6; D not resolved. Germline lookup yields CDR1 GTSNPN and CDR2 SVGIG (reference sequence). The CDR3 covers 16 residues. V lost 3 bases, J lost 2 bases, and 14 bases lay in between. The CDR3 spells CAWRRRGEAYNSPLHF. The DNA of the CDR3 is TGTGCCTGGAGGAGGCGTGGGGAGGCCTATAATTCACCCCTCCACTTT. Full variable domain (outside the CDR3, taken from reference TRBV30 and TRBJ1-6): SQTIHQWPATLVQPVGSPLSLECTVEGTSNPNLYWYRQAAGRGLQLLFYSVGIGQISSEVPQNLSASRPQDRQFILSSKKLLLSDSGFYLCAWRRRGEAYNSPLHFGNGTRLTVT.

V and J are TRBV2 and TRBJ2-5; D possibly corresponds to TRBD1 (5 bases). The CDR3 has 13 residues. Trimming cost V 5 bases and J 9 bases, with 16 bases left between them. Germline loops: CDR1 SNHLY, CDR2 FYNNEI. The CDR3 nucleotides read TGTGCCAGCAGTTTCAAGGACAACTTGGCCCAGTACTTC. This sequence encodes CASSFKDNLAQYF.

This clone was observed many times. The chain has TRBV28 and TRBJ1-1; D is possibly TRBD1 (5 bases). The CDR3 totals 14 residues. Trimming removed 6 bases from V and 1 base from J, with 12 bases in between. Germline V CDR1 and CDR2: MDHEN, SYDVKM. The CDR3 protein is CASRPGIENTEAFF. The CDR3 bases are TGTGCCAGCAGGCCAGGGATAGAGAACACTGAAGCTTTCTTT. Full variable domain (outside the CDR3, taken from reference TRBV28 and TRBJ1-1): DVKVTQSSRYLVKRTGEKVFLECVQDMDHENMFWYRQDPGLGLRLIYFSYDVKMKEKGDIPEGYSVSREKKERFSLILESASTNQTSMYLCASRPGIENTEAFFGQGTRLTVV.

This clone has a handful of counts. The gene calls are TRBV6-5 and TRBJ1-1, with D perhaps TRBD1 (5 bases). Germline V gene data show CDR1 as MNHEY and CDR2 as SVGAGI. The length of the CDR3 is 15 residues. The ends were cut back, 7 bases at V and 1 base at J, with 16 bases in the middle. The CDR3 reads CASTLTGAGNTEAFF. The CDR3 DNA reads TGTGCCAGCACCTTAACCGGGGCTGGGAACACTGAAGCTTTCTTT.

This rearrangement joins TRBV28 to TRBJ1-6; D perhaps matches TRBD1 (5 bases). V gave up 4 bases and J gave up 10 bases, with 14 bases separating them. Germline V lookup: CDR1 MDHEN, CDR2 SYDVKM. The CDR3 is 14 residues long. The CDR3 DNA reads as TGTGCCAGCAGTTCCCAGGGTACGGGCTCACCCCTCCACTTT. Translated: CASSSQGTGSPLHF.

In this sample, this clone turned up many times. The chain couples TRBV4-2 to TRBJ1-2; D uncertain. The germline CDR1 and CDR2 sequences are LGHNA and YNFKEQ. CDR3 length: 14 residues. V was cut by 1 base and J by 4 bases, with 10 bases left in between. CDR3 nucleotide sequence: TGTGCCAGCAGCCAAGGGGAGGCAGGCTATGGCTACACCTTC. It translates to CASSQGEAGYGYTF.